This TCR beta chain was observed in a study of identical twins. Germline V gene data show CDR1 as SGHTA and CDR2 as FQGTGA. This CDR3 is 16 amino acids long. V lost 0 bases and J 3 bases, leaving 11 bases between the germline ends. Each CDR3 protein gets one entry after TCRdb re-called the 5' RACE reads with MiXCR. Counted here are roughly 750,000 distinct CDR3 sequences, 20% to 25% occurring once; the ten biggest clones make up roughly 4%. These data were likewise used in another study, on T cells expressing NK-cell markers.

This clonotype was sampled from a woman aged 18-29 years in good health. The sample consisted of PBMCs. The gene calls are TRBV7-3 and TRBJ2-2; D possibly corresponds to TRBD2 (7 bases). CDR3 bases: TGTGCCAGCAGCTTAACGGGGGGGCCTGACACCGGGGAGCTGTTTTTT. Encoded protein: CASSLTGGPDTGELFF.